The 4 T cell receptor beta chains below come from one sample, sequenced in a study of T-cell memory formation after mild COVID-19. TCRdb used MiXCR to reprocess the 5' RACE reads, holding one entry per CDR3 protein. The sample contains about 110,000 distinct CDR3 sequences, over 15% of which appear only once. Sequencing input: PBMCs or a T cell subset sorted from them (not recorded which). Every receptor here comes from a young man who had mild COVID-19 (a few samples of this study predate the infection). Cell type and time point are not known.

This clonotype has just a few counts. The chain combines TRBV7-8 with TRBJ2-3; 9 bases agree with TRBD2. The V gene's germline CDR1 is SGHVS and CDR2 FQNEAQ. There are 16 residues in the CDR3. V lost 11 bases, J lost 6 bases, and 18 bases stayed unmatched. The CDR3: CAAGVGGGASSDTQYF. The DNA of the CDR3 is TGTGCCGCCGGGGTCGGCGGGGGGGCATCATCGGATACGCAGTATTTT.

This clonotype was seen a few times. This sequence joins TRBV15 and TRBJ2-1; no clear D. This CDR3 spans 15 amino acids. Germline V CDR1 and CDR2: LNHNV, YYDKDF (reference sequence). V was pared by 6 bases and J by 0 bases, with 12 bases between. CDR3 residues: CATSRQPNSYNEQFF. The CDR3 coding sequence is TGTGCCACCAGTCGGCAACCCAACTCCTACAATGAGCAGTTCTTC. The whole variable domain, remainder taken from reference TRBV15 and TRBJ2-1, is DAMVIQNPRYQVTQFGKPVTLSCSQTLNHNVMYWYQQKSSQAPKLLFHYYDKDFNNEADTPDNFQSRRPNTSFCFLDIRSPGLGDTAMYLCATSRQPNSYNEQFFGPGTRLTVL.

The genes are TRBV4-3 and TRBJ2-2; a weak D match, TRBD2 (5 bases). The V and J ends lost 1 base and 6 bases respectively, with 9 bases between them. The CDR3 loop spans 14 amino acids. The germline V gene has CDR1 LGHNA and CDR2 YSLEER. CDR3 sequence reads: CASSQVLRAGELFF. The CDR3, as DNA: TGCGCCAGCAGCCAAGTGCTGCGGGCCGGGGAGCTGTTTTTT.

This clonotype has just a few counts. This sequence joins TRBV24-1 and TRBJ2-3, with 10 bases aligning to TRBD1. The CDR3 covers 16 residues. Germline V gene lookup returns CDR1 KGHDR and CDR2 SFDVKD. Trimming removed 4 bases from V and 1 base from J; junction bases left unmatched: 4. The CDR3 spells CATSEAGTGGTDTQYF. CDR3 sequence (DNA): TGTGCCACCAGTGAGGCCGGGACAGGGGGCACAGATACGCAGTATTTT.